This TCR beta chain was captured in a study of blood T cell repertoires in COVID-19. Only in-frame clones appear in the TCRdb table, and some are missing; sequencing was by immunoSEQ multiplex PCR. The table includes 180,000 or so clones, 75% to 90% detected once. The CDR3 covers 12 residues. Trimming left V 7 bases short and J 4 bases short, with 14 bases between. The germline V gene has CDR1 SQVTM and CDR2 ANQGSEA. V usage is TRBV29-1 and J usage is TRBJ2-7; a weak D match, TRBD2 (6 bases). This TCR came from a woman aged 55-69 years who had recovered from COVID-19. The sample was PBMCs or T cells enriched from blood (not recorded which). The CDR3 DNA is TGCAGCGGGCGGGGTGCGGATTACGAGCAGTACTTC. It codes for CSGRGADYEQYF.